One and the same sample provided the 6 T cell receptor beta chains below, sequenced in a study of blood T cell repertoires in COVID-19. Sequencing used immunoSEQ multiplex PCR; TCRdb keeps in-frame clones, though not all of them. Found here are about 230,000 clones, roughly 83% of them singletons; the top ten hold around 27%. The sample was peripheral blood. The receptors come from a man aged 40-55 years with acute or convalescent COVID-19.

This rearrangement joins TRBV10-1 to TRBJ2-7, with TRBD1 as a possible D gene (5 bases). This CDR3 has 15 residues. The germline V and J ends were trimmed by 3 bases and 2 bases, with 14 bases remaining between them. Germline V gene sequence: CDR1 WNHNN, CDR2 SYGVQD (reference sequence). CDR3 loop: CASSDPGLATYEQYF. The CDR3, as DNA: TGCGCCAGCAGTGACCCAGGGCTGGCTACCTACGAGCAGTACTTC.

The V call is TRBV7-2, the J call TRBJ2-3; TRBD2 might be the D (7 bases). Trimming stripped 6 bases from V and 1 base from J, with 14 bases between. The CDR3 runs to 15 residues. Germline V gene sequence: CDR1 SGHTA, CDR2 FQGNSA. The CDR3 DNA sequence: TGTGCCAGCAGTCAAGGGGGGGCCGGCACAGATACGCAGTATTTT. Protein: CASSQGGAGTDTQYF.

This clone was seen just once. The rearrangement links TRBV5-1 to TRBJ1-5; 7 nucleotides agree with TRBD1. Unmatched junction bases numbered 15, after V lost 0 bases and J lost 9 bases. Germline V CDR1 and CDR2: SGHRS, YFSETQ. The CDR3 consists of 17 residues. The CDR3 nucleotides are TGCGCCAGCAGCTTGGGACCCCGGACAGGCTCCCTCGGGCCCCAGCATTTT. This gives the protein CASSLGPRTGSLGPQHF. Full variable domain (missing parts from reference TRBV5-1 and TRBJ1-5): KAGVTQTPRYLIKTRGQQVTLSCSPISGHRSVSWYQQTPGQGLQFLFEYFSETQRNKGNFPGRFSGRQFSNSRSEMNVSTLELGDSALYLCASSLGPRTGSLGPQHFGDGTRLSIL.

The chain carries TRBV25-1 and TRBJ1-6; tentative D call: TRBD1 (5 bases). Germline CDR1 and CDR2: MGHDK and SYGVNS. The CDR3 has 13 amino acids. With 7 bases removed from V and 5 bases from J, the gap between germline ends came to 9 bases. The CDR3, as DNA: TGTGCCAGCAAACAGGCGGATAATTCACCCCTCCACTTT. Translating it yields CASKQADNSPLHF.

This clone has a handful of counts. The gene calls are TRBV18 and TRBJ2-3, with D tentatively TRBD1 (6 bases). Germline CDR1 and CDR2: KGHSH and LQKENI. Between the trimmed V and J ends, which lost 3 bases and 6 bases, there was a span of 19 bases. CDR3 length: 16 residues. CDR3: CASSPFSGPQGDTQYF. The DNA of the CDR3 is TGTGCCAGCTCACCTTTTTCGGGACCCCAGGGGGATACGCAGTATTTT. The full variable domain, in which reference TRBV18 and TRBJ2-3 provide the parts outside the CDR3, is NAGVMQNPRHLVRRRGQEARLRCSPMKGHSHVYWYRQLPEEGLKFMVYLQKENIIDESGMPKERFSAEFPKEGPSILRIQQVVRGDSAAYFCASSPFSGPQGDTQYFGPGTRLTVL.

The chain carries TRBV19 and TRBJ2-5; 7 nucleotides match TRBD2. V gave up 9 bases and J gave up 2 bases; unmatched junction bases: 12. Germline CDR1 LNHDA, CDR2 SQIVND (reference sequence). The CDR3 consists of 15 residues. CDR3: CASSQGWGGQETQYF. CDR3 bases: TGTGCCAGCTCCCAAGGGTGGGGAGGGCAAGAGACCCAGTACTTC.